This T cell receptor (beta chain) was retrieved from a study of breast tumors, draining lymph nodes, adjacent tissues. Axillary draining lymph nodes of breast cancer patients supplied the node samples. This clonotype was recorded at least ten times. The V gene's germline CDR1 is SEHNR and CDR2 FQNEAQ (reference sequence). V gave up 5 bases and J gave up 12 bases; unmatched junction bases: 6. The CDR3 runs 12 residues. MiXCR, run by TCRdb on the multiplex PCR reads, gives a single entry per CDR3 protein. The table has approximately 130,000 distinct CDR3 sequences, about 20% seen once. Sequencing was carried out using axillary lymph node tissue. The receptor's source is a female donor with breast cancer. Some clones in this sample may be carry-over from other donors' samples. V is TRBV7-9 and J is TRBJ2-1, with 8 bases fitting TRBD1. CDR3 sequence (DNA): TGTGCCAGCAGCCTTGGACAGGGTCCGCAGTTCTTC. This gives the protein CASSLGQGPQFF.